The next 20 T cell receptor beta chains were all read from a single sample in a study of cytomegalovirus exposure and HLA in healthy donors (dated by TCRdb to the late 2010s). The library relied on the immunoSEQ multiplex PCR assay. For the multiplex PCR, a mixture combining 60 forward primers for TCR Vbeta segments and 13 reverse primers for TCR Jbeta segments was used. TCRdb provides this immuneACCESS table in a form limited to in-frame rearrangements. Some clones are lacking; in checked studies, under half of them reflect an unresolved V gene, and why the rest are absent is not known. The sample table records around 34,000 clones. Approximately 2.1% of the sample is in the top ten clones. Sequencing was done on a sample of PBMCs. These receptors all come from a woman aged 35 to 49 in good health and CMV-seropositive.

The CDR3 loop is CASSRGQSTEAFF. The CDR3 nucleotides read TGTGCCAGCAGTAGAGGGCAGAGCACTGAAGCTTTCTTT. The chain carries TRBV11-2 and TRBJ1-1; no definite D call. Germline V gives CDR1 SGHAT, CDR2 FQNNGV. Trimming left V 6 bases short and J 4 bases short, with 12 bases between. CDR3 size: 13 residues.

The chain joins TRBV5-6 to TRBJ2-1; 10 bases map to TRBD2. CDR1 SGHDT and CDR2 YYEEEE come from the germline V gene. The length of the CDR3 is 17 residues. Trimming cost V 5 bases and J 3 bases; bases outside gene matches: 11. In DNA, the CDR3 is TGTGCCAGCAGACCGCAAATTGGACTAGCGGACTACAATGAGCAGTTCTTC. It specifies CASRPQIGLADYNEQFF.

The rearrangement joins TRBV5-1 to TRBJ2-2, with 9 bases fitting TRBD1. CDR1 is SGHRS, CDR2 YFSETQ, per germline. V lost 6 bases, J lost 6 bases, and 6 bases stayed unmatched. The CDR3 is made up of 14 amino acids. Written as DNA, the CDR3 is TGCGCCAGCATGGAACAGGGGGCGGCCGGGGAGCTGTTTTTT. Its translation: CASMEQGAAGELFF.

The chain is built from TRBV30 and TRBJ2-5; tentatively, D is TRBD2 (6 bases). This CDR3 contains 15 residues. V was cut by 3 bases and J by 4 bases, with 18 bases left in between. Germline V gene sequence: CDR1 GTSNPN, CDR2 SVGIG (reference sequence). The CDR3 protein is CAWRKAGSLRETQYF. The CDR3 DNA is TGTGCCTGGAGGAAAGCGGGTAGCCTTAGAGAGACCCAGTACTTC.

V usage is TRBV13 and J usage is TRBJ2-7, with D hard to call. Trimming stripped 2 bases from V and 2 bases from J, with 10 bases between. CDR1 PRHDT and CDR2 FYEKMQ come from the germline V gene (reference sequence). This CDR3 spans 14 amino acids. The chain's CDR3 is CASSLWSTPYEQYF. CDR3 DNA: TGTGCCAGCAGCTTATGGTCTACCCCCTACGAGCAGTACTTC.

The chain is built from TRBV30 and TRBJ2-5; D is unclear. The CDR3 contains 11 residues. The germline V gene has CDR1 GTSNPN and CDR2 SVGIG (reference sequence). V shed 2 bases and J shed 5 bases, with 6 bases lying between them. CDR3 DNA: TGTGCCTGGAGTCTAACGGAGACCCAGTACTTC. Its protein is CAWSLTETQYF.

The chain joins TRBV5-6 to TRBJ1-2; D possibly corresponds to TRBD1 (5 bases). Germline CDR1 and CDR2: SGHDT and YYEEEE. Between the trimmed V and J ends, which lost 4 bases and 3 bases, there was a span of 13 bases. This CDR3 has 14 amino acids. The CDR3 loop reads CASSPMQGHYGYTF. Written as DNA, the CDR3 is TGTGCCAGCAGCCCGATGCAGGGCCACTATGGCTACACCTTC.

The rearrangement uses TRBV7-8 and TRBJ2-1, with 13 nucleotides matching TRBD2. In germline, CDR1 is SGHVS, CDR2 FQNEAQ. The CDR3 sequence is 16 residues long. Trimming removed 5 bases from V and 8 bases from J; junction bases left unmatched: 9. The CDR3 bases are TGTGCCAGCAGCCCACGGACTAGCGGGAGTCATGATGAGCAGTTCTTC. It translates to CASSPRTSGSHDEQFF. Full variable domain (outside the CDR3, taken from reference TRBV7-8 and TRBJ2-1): GAGVSQSPRYKVAKRGQDVALRCDPISGHVSLFWYQQALGQGPEFLTYFQNEAQLDKSGLPSDRFFAERPEGSVSTLKIQRTQQEDSAVYLCASSPRTSGSHDEQFFGPGTRLTVL.

DNA for the CDR3: TGTGCAAGTCGCGGACGACAGCAACCCTGGGGGGTAACTGAAGCTTTCTTT. Its protein is CASRGRQQPWGVTEAFF. The chain links TRBV12-2 to TRBJ1-1. TRBV12-2 is assigned pseudogene status. The CDR3 covers 17 residues.

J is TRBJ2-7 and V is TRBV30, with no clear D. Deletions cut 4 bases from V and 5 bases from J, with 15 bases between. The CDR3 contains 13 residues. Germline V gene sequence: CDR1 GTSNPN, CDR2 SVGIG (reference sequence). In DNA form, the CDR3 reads TGTGCCTGGAAAATCAACTGGAGCCACGAGCAGTACTTC. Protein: CAWKINWSHEQYF. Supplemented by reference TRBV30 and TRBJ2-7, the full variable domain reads SQTIHQWPATLVQPVGSPLSLECTVEGTSNPNLYWYRQAAGRGLQLLFYSVGIGQISSEVPQNLSASRPQDRQFILSSKKLLLSDSGFYLCAWKINWSHEQYFGPGTRLTVT.

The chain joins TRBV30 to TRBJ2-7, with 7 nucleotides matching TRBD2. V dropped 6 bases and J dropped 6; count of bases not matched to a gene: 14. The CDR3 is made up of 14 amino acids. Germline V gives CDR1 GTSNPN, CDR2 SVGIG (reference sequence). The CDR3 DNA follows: TGTGCCTGTAGTAAGGGAGGGAAGTCGGGCGAGCAGTACTTC. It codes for CACSKGGKSGEQYF. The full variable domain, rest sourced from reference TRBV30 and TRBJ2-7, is SQTIHQWPATLVQPVGSPLSLECTVEGTSNPNLYWYRQAAGRGLQLLFYSVGIGQISSEVPQNLSASRPQDRQFILSSKKLLLSDSGFYLCACSKGGKSGEQYFGPGTRLTVT.

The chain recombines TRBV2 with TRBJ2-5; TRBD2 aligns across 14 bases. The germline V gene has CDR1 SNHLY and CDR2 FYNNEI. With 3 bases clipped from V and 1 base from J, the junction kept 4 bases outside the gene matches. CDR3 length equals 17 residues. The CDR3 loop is CASSETSGGVTQETQYF. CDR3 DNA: TGTGCCAGCAGTGAGACTAGCGGGGGGGTGACCCAAGAGACCCAGTACTTC. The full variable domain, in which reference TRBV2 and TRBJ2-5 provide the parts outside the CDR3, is EPEVTQTPSHQVTQMGQEVILRCVPISNHLYFYWYRQILGQKVEFLVSFYNNEISEKSEIFDDQFSVERPDGSNFTLKIRSTKLEDSAMYFCASSETSGGVTQETQYFGPGTRLLVL.

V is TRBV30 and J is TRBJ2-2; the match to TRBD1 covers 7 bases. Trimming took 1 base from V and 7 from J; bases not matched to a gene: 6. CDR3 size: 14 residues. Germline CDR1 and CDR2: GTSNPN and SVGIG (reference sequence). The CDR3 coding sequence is TGTGCCTGGAGTGCCTTACAGGGGTACGGGGAGCTGTTTTTT. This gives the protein CAWSALQGYGELFF.

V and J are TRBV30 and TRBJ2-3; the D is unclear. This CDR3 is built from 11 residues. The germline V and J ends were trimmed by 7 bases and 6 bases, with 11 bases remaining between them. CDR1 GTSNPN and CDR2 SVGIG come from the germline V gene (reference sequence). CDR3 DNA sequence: TGTGCCTTCCTAGGAAGGGATACGCAGTATTTT. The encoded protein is CAFLGRDTQYF.

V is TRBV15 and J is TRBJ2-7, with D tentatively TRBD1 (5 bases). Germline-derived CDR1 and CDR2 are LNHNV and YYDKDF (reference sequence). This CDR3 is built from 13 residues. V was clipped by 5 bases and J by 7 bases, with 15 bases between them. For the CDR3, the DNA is TGTGCCACCAGCCGCCCAGGAACAGGAGAGCAGTACTTC. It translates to CATSRPGTGEQYF. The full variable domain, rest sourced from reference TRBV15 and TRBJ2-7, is DAMVIQNPRYQVTQFGKPVTLSCSQTLNHNVMYWYQQKSSQAPKLLFHYYDKDFNNEADTPDNFQSRRPNTSFCFLDIRSPGLGDTAMYLCATSRPGTGEQYFGPGTRLTVT.

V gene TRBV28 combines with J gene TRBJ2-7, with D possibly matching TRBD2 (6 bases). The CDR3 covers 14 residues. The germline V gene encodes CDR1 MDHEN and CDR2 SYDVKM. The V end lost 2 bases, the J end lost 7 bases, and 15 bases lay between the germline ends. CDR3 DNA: TGTGCCAGCAGTTTAACCGGGGACTTTAGGGAGCAGTACTTC. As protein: CASSLTGDFREQYF.

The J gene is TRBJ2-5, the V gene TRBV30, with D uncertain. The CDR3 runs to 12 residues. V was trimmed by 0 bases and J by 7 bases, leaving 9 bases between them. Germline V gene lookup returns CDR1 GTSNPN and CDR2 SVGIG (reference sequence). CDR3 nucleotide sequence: TGTGCCTGGAGTGTACCCTACGGGACCCAGTACTTC. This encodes CAWSVPYGTQYF.

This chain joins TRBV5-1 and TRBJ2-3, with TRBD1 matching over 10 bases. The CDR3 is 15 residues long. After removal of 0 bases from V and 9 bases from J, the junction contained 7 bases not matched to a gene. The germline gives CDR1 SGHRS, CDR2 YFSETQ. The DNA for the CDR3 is TGCGCCAGCAGCTTGGTGACAGGGGGCTTTAAAACGCAGTATTTT. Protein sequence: CASSLVTGGFKTQYF.

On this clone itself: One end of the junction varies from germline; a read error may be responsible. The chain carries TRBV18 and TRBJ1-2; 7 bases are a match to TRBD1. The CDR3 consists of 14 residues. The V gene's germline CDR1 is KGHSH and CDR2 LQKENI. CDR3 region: CAGSSQGANYGYTF. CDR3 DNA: TGTGCCGGCTCATCGCAGGGGGCTAACTATGGCTACACCTTC.

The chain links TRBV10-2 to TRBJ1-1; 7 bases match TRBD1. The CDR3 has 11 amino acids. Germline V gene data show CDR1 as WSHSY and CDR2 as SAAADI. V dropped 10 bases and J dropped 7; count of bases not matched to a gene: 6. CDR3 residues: CATGQGVEAFF. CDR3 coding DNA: TGCGCCACCGGCCAGGGGGTTGAAGCTTTCTTT.